This T cell receptor (beta chain) was recorded in a study of T cells in Graves' hyperthyroidism and ophthalmopathy. Findings of the study overall: A model of 13 V-J features distinguished ophthalmopathy from stable hyperthyroidism. Model output signaled ophthalmopathy a median 6.5 months ahead of onset.

Researchers amplified the TCR beta CDR3 regions from RNA transcripts. When the TCR CDR3 underwent first-round RT-PCR, the HTBI primer set was used. TCRdb called the multiplex PCR reads again in MiXCR, with one record for every CDR3 protein. The table has some 360,000 distinct CDR3 sequences, approximately 15% seen once. V was pared by 2 bases and J by 9 bases, with 4 bases between. Germline-derived CDR1 and CDR2 are KGHDR and SFDVKD. The CDR3 consists of 11 residues. On this clonotype: Its antigen is undetermined.

The chain uses TRBV24-1 and TRBJ2-4; D unclear. The receptor was isolated from an older woman with Graves' hyperthyroidism. Material: blood. CDR3 loop: CATSDWGIQYF. CDR3 DNA: TGTGCCACCAGTGATTGGGGCATTCAGTACTTC.